This TCR beta chain was profiled in a study of shared clonotypes between healthy human individuals. Germline CDR1 and CDR2: SGHDN and FVKESK. J was trimmed by 4 bases and V by 0 bases; bases with no gene match: 8. The CDR3 covers 17 residues. Sequencing was at deep level. Libraries were prepared by immunoSEQ multiplex PCR; TCRdb keeps only in-frame clonotypes and omits some of them. The sample holds some 2 million clones, approximately 95% seen once. CD45RO-negative cells were positively selected for CCR7, leaving out terminally differentiated effector memory CD45RA+ cells. Sequencing input: naive CD8+ T cells sorted from blood. The V gene is TRBV14, the J gene TRBJ2-2, with TRBD2 identical over 7 bases. This clonotype was obtained from a man between 18 and 29 years old in good health. DNA for the CDR3: TGTGCCAGCAGCCAAGATCCGGCGGGAGTAGGCACCGGGGAGCTGTTTTTT. Translating gives CASSQDPAGVGTGELFF. The variable domain in full, completed from reference TRBV14 and TRBJ2-2, reads EAGVTQFPSHSVIEKGQTVTLRCDPISGHDNLYWYRRVMGKEIKFLLHFVKESKQDESGMPNNRFLAERTGGTYSTLKVQPAELEDSGVYFCASSQDPAGVGTGELFFGEGSRLTVL.